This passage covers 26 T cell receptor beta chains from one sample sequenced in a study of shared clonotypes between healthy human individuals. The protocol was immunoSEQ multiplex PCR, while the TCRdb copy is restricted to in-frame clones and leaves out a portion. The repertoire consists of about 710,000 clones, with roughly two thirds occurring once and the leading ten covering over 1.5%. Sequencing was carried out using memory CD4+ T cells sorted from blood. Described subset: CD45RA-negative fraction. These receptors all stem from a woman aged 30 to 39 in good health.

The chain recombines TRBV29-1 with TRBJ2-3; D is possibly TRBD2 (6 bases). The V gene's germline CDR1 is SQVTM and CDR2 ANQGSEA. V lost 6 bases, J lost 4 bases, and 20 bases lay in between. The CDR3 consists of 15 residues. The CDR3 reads CSVTTGAGRADTQYF. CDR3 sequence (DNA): TGCAGCGTCACAACAGGCGCGGGGAGAGCAGATACGCAGTATTTT.

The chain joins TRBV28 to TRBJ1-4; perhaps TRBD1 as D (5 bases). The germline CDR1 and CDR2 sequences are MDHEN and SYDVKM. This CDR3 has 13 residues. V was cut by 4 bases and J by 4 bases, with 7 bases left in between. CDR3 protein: CASSWGNNEKLFF. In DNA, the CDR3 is TGTGCCAGCAGTTGGGGGAATAATGAAAAACTGTTTTTT.

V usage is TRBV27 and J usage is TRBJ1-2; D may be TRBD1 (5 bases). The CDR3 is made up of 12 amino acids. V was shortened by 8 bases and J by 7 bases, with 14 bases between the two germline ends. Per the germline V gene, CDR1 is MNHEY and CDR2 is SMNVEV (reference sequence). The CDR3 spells CASGRGVLGYTF. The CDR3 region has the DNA TGTGCCAGCGGACGAGGGGTGCTTGGCTACACCTTC.

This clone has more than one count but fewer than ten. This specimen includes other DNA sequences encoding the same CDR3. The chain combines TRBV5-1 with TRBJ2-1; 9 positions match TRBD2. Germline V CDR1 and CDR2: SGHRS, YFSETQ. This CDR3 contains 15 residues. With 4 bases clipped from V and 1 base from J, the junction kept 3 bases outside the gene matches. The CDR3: CASSLTSGSYNEQFF. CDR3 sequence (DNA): TGCGCCAGCAGCCTGACTAGCGGTTCCTACAATGAGCAGTTCTTC.

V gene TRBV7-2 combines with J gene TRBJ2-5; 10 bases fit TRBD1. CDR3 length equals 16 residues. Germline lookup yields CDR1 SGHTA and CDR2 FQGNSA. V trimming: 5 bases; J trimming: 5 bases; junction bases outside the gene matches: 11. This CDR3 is CASSPWGTGVGETQYF. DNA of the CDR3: TGTGCCAGCAGCCCATGGGGGACAGGGGTTGGGGAGACCCAGTACTTC.

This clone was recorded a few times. The CDR3 protein is CASATGQVTHEQYF. The DNA for the CDR3 is TGTGCCAGCGCAACGGGACAGGTGACCCACGAGCAGTACTTC. This chain joins TRBV14 and TRBJ2-7; TRBD1 matches 8 bases. Germline CDR1 SGHDN, CDR2 FVKESK. V shed 8 bases, J shed 5 bases, and the junction held 11 bases outside the gene matches. The length of the CDR3 is 14 residues.

The CDR3 DNA is TGTGCCAGCAGCCATCACCGTCCGGGGAGCACAGATACGCAGTATTTT. Its translation: CASSHHRPGSTDTQYF. This sequence joins TRBV14 and TRBJ2-3; D possibly corresponds to TRBD2 (5 bases). The V and J ends lost 3 bases and 0 bases respectively, with 13 bases between them. The length of the CDR3 is 16 residues. CDR1 is SGHDN, CDR2 FVKESK, per germline.

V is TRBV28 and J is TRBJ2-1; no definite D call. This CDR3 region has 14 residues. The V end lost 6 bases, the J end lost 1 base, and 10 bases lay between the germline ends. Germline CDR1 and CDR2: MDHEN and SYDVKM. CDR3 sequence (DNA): TGTGCCAGCAGGCCCATGGGGTCCTACAATGAGCAGTTCTTC. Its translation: CASRPMGSYNEQFF. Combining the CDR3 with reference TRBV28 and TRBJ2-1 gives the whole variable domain DVKVTQSSRYLVKRTGEKVFLECVQDMDHENMFWYRQDPGLGLRLIYFSYDVKMKEKGDIPEGYSVSREKKERFSLILESASTNQTSMYLCASRPMGSYNEQFFGPGTRLTVL.

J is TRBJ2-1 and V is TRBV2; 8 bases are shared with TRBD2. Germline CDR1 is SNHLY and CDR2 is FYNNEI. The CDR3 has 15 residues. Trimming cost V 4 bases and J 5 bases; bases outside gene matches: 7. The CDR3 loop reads CASSGIGGANNEQFF. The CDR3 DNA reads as TGTGCCAGCAGTGGAATCGGGGGGGCGAACAATGAGCAGTTCTTC.

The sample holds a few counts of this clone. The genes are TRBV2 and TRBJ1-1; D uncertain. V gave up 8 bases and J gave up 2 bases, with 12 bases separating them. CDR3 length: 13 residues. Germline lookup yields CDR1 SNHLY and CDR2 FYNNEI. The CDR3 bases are TGTGCCAGCCTTCGGCGGCTCAACACTGAAGCTTTCTTT. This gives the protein CASLRRLNTEAFF.

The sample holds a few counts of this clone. In nucleotides, the CDR3 is TGTGCCAGCAGTTATAAAGGGACAGGGGTCCATGGCTACACCTTC. Translated, it gives CASSYKGTGVHGYTF. The rearrangement uses TRBV6-5 and TRBJ1-2, with TRBD1 identical over 10 bases. The CDR3 runs to 15 residues. Per the germline V gene, CDR1 is MNHEY and CDR2 is SVGAGI. V was pared by 3 bases and J by 6 bases, with 7 bases of the junction left unmatched.

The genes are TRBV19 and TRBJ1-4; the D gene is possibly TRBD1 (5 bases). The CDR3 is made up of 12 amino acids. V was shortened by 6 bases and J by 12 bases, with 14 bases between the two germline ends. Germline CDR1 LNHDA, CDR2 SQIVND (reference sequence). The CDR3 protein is CASSPDGGELFF. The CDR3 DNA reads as TGTGCCAGTAGCCCGGACGGGGGAGAACTGTTTTTT.

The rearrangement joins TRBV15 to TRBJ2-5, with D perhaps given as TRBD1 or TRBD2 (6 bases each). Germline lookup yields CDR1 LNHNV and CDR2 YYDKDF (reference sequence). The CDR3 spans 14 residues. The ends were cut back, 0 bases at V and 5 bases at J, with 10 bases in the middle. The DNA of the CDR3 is TGTGCCACCAGCAGAGATGGAGGGGGGGAGACCCAGTACTTC. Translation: CATSRDGGGETQYF.

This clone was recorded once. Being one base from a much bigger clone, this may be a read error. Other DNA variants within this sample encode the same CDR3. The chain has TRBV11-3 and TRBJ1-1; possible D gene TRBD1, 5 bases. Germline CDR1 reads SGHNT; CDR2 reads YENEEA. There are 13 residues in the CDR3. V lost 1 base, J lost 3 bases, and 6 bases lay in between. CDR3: CASSLGGDTEAFF. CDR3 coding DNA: TGTGCCAGCAGCTTAGGGGGGGACACTGAAGCTTTCTTT.

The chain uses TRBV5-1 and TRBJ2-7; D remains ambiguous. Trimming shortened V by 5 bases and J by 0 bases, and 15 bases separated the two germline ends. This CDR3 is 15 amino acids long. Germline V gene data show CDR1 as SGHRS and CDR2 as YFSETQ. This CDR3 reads CASRVDSINSYEQYF. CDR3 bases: TGCGCCAGCAGAGTCGATTCTATTAACTCCTACGAGCAGTACTTC.

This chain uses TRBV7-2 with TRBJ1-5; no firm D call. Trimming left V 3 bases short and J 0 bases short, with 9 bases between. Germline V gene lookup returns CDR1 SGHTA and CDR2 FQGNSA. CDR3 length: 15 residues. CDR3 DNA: TGTGCCAGCAGCTTGGTAGCAGATAGCAATCAGCCCCAGCATTTT. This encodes CASSLVADSNQPQHF.

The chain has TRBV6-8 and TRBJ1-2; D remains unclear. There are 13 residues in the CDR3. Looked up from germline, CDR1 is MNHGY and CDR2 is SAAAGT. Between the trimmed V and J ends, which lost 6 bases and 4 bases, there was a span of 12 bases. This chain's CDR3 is CASSSRKTYGYTF. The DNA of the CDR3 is TGTGCCAGCAGCTCTAGAAAGACCTATGGCTACACCTTC.

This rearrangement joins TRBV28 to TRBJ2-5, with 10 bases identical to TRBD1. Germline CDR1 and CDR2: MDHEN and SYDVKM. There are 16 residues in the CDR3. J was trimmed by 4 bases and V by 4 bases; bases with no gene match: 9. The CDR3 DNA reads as TGTGCCAGCAGTTCCGGGACAGGGGCCGCGGGAGAGACCCAGTACTTC. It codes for CASSSGTGAAGETQYF.

CDR3 in amino acids: CASTQGTATYSNQPQHF. CDR3 sequence (DNA): TGTGCCAGCACCCAAGGGACGGCTACCTATAGCAATCAGCCCCAGCATTTT. The chain combines TRBV2 with TRBJ1-5; D may be TRBD1 (5 bases). This CDR3 contains 17 residues. V was cut by 7 bases and J by 0 bases, with 19 bases left in between. From germline, CDR1 is SNHLY and CDR2 FYNNEI.

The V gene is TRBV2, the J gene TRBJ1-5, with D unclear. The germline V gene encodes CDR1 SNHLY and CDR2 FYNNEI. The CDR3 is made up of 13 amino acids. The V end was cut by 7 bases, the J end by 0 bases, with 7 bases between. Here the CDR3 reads CASKDDSNQPQHF. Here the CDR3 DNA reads TGTGCCAGCAAAGACGATAGCAATCAGCCCCAGCATTTT.

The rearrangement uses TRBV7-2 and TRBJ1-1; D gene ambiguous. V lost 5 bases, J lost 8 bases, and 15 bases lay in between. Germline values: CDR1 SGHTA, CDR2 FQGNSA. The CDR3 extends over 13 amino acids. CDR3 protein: CASSAGEGLEAFF. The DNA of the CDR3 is TGTGCCAGCAGCGCCGGGGAGGGTCTCGAAGCTTTCTTT. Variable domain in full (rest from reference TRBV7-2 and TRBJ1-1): GAGVSQSPSNKVTEKGKDVELRCDPISGHTALYWYRQSLGQGLEFLIYFQGNSAPDKSGLPSDRFSAERTGGSVSTLTIQRTQQEDSAVYLCASSAGEGLEAFFGQGTRLTVV.

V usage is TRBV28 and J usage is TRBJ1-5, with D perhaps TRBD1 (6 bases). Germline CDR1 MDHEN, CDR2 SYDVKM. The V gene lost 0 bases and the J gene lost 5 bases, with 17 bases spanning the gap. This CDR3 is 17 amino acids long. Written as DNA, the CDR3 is TGTGCCAGCAGTTTATGGTGGCACTCGGAGGGGGATCAGCCCCAGCATTTT. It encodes CASSLWWHSEGDQPQHF.

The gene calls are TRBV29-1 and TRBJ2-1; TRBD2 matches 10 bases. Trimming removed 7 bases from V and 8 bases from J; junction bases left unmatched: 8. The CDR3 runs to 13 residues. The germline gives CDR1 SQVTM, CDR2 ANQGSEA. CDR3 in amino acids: CSGSLAGVHEQFF. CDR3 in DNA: TGCAGCGGCAGCCTAGCGGGAGTGCATGAGCAGTTCTTC.

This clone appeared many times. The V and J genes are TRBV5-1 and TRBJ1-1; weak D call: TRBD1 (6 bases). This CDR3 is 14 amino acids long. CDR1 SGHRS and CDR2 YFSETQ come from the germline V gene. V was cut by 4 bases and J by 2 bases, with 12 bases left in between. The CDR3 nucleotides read TGCGCCAGCAGCCATGGACAGACAAACACTGAAGCTTTCTTT. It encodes CASSHGQTNTEAFF.

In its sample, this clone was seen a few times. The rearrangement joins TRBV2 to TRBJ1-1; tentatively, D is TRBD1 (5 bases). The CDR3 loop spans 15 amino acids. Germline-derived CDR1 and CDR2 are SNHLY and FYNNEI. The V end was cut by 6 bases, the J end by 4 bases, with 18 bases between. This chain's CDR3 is CASRGLGGMGTEAFF. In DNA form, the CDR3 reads TGTGCCAGCAGAGGACTTGGGGGGATGGGCACTGAAGCTTTCTTT.

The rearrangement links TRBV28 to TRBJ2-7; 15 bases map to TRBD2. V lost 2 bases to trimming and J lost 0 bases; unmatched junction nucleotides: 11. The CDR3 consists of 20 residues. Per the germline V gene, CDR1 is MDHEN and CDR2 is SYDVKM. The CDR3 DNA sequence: TGTGCCAGCAGTTTAGGGATGGGGACTAGCGGGAGGCTAGACTCCTACGAGCAGTACTTC. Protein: CASSLGMGTSGRLDSYEQYF.